This section outlines one T cell receptor (beta chain) sequence together with its context. The data belong to a study of OX40 agonist ivuxolimab in advanced cancers. Study at large: Administration of intravenous ivuxolimab to patients occurred every 2 weeks at 0.01 to 10 mg/kg.

V shed 0 bases and J 4 bases; nucleotides not matched to a gene: 5. Germline V lookup: CDR1 LGHNA, CDR2 YSLEER. The CDR3 length is 15 residues. Data came from immunoSEQ multiplex PCR; TCRdb stores just in-frame clones and leaves some out. Here the sample spans almost 70,000 clones, 86% being singletons. The V call is TRBV4-3, the J call TRBJ2-7; TRBD2 aligns across 8 bases. The receptor was isolated from an adult with an advanced solid tumor such as melanoma, head and neck, liver or kidney cancer. Source: CD4+ or CD8+ T cells sorted from blood, taken in a trial of the OX40 agonist ivuxolimab. The CDR3 DNA is TGCGCCAGCAGCCAAGATCACAGCGGGGGTTACGAGCAGTACTTC. Amino acid sequence: CASSQDHSGGYEQYF.